The 2 T cell receptor beta chains given below trace back to one sample, sequenced in a study of Ad26.COV2.S vaccination and SARS-CoV-2 variants. Only in-frame clones appear in the TCRdb table, and some are missing; sequencing was by immunoSEQ multiplex PCR. The sample holds about 680,000 clones; about 90% are singletons and the top ten take approximately 1.5%. The sample's treatment: approximately 18 received Ad26.COV2.S at low or high dose, single or two shots; 5 received placebo; per-sample allocation not given. Specimens were obtained on day 63 following the first vaccine or placebo injection. The specimen comprised peripheral blood, sampled in a trial of Ad26.COV2.S vaccine versus placebo. The receptors originated from a person aged 18-65 years who received the Ad26.COV2.S COVID-19 vaccine or a placebo.

This chain links TRBV7-6 with TRBJ2-2; no firm D call. Trimming shortened V by 7 bases and J by 1 base, and 13 bases separated the two germline ends. The CDR3 is 15 amino acids. The germline CDR1 and CDR2 sequences are SGHVS and FNYEAQ. CDR3 residues: CASTLAGQNTGELFF. CDR3 DNA sequence: TGTGCCAGCACCCTTGCCGGGCAGAACACCGGGGAGCTGTTTTTT.

Of note for this clone: The limits of the CDR3 on the DNA are not certain, so only TCRdb's listed CDR3 is given. J is TRBJ2-1 and V is TRBV5-1. Germline assignment: CDR1 SGHRS and CDR2 YFSETQ. 16 amino acids form the CDR3, both terminal residues included. The CDR3 sequence: CASRVLRALSPNEQFF.